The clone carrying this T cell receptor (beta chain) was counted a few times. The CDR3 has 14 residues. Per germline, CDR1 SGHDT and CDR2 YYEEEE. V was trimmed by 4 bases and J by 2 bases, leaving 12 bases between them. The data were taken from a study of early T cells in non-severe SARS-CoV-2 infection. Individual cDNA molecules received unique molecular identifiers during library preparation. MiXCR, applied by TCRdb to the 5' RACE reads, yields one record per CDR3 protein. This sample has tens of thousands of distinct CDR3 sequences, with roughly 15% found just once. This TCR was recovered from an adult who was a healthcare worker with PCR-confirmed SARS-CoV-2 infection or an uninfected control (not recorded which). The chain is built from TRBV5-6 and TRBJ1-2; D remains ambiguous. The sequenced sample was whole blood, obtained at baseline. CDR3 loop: CASSADGSNYGYTF. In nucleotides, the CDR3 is TGTGCCAGCAGCGCGGACGGCTCGAACTATGGCTACACCTTC.